The rows below give T cell receptor beta chains drawn from one sample of a study of T-cell reconstitution after alpha-beta-depleted transplantation in children. TCRdb recomputed calls from the PCR reads with MiXCR, one row per CDR3 protein. This table has about 360,000 distinct CDR3 sequences, approximately 12% appearing once. The sample here was PBMCs, taken from the stem cell graft. These receptors originate from a human donor who donated a stem cell graft to a child with Fanconi anemia. Each CDR3 is given with its conserved first and last residue. The order of the fields is J gene, clone size, V gene, D gene, CDR3 protein, CDR3 DNA. D genes are given only for firm matches. Size is stated for part of the rows, as once, few or many counts, or as a class when the clone is expanded.

>TRBJ1-2|-|TRBV5-1|-
CASSLVGQSYGYTF
TGCGCCAGCAGCTTGGTGGGACAAAGCTATGGCTACACCTTC
>TRBJ1-2|few|TRBV5-1|-
CASSLGGEENGYTF
TGCGCCAGCAGCTTAGGGGGAGAGGAGAATGGCTACACCTTC
>TRBJ1-1|many|TRBV29-1|-
CSGARGAEAFF
TGCAGCGGAGCAAGGGGCGCTGAAGCTTTCTTT
>TRBJ2-3|few|TRBV28|-
CASRLDMDSRPDTQYF
TGTGCCAGCAGACTCGATATGGACAGCCGACCAGATACGCAGTATTTT
>TRBJ2-3|many|TRBV10-2|-
CASSTLLAVTQYF
TGCGCCAGCAGTACACTGCTAGCAGTTACGCAGTATTTT
>TRBJ1-5|few|TRBV10-3|-
CATRAGGLSNQPQHF
TGTGCCACCAGAGCCGGGGGTCTTAGCAATCAGCCCCAGCATTTT
>TRBJ2-1|many|TRBV29-1|TRBD1
CSVVTGGFSDEQFF
TGCAGCGTGGTGACAGGGGGCTTTTCGGATGAGCAGTTCTTC
>TRBJ2-4|many|TRBV20-1|TRBD1
CSARERQGVKNIQYF
TGCAGTGCTAGAGAACGACAGGGAGTGAAGAACATTCAGTACTTC
>TRBJ2-1|many|TRBV4-3|TRBD1
CASSQDSDRGDDNEQFF
TGCGCCAGCAGCCAAGATTCAGACAGGGGGGACGACAATGAGCAGTTCTTC
>TRBJ1-6|many|TRBV7-2|TRBD1
CASSARGWSTGDNSPLHF
TGTGCCAGCAGCGCCCGGGGGTGGTCGACAGGGGATAATTCACCCCTCCACTTT
>TRBJ1-2|-|TRBV4-3|-
CASSHRGVDYGYTF
TGCGCCAGCAGCCACAGGGGAGTCGACTATGGCTACACCTTC
>TRBJ2-1|many|TRBV12-3/TRBV12-4|TRBD2
CASTLAGGLANEQFF
TGTGCCAGCACCTTAGCGGGGGGTCTTGCCAATGAGCAGTTCTTC
>TRBJ2-5|few|TRBV9|-
CASSVGTVAEETQYF
TGTGCCAGCAGCGTAGGGACGGTGGCCGAAGAGACCCAGTACTTC
>TRBJ2-1|many|TRBV12-3/TRBV12-4|-
CASSLLSDEQFF
TGTGCCAGCAGTTTACTCTCAGATGAGCAGTTCTTC
>TRBJ2-1|few|TRBV6-2/TRBV6-3|-
CASSYVGRGTYYNEQFF
TGTGCCAGCAGTTACGTGGGGAGAGGCACATACTACAATGAGCAGTTCTTC
>TRBJ2-3|-|TRBV27|-
CASSPFPRGAGTDTQYF
TGTGCCAGCAGTCCTTTCCCACGGGGGGCTGGCACAGATACGCAGTATTTT
>TRBJ1-2|few|TRBV7-9|-
CASSLVRSEGYTF
TGTGCCAGCAGCTTAGTACGGAGTGAGGGCTACACCTTC
>TRBJ1-3|-|TRBV12-3/TRBV12-4|-
CASRPTGISGNTIYF
TGTGCCAGCAGACCCACAGGGATTTCTGGAAACACCATATATTTT
>TRBJ2-1|-|TRBV6-1|-
CASKAGIYNEQFF
TGTGCCAGCAAGGCAGGGATCTACAATGAGCAGTTCTTC
>TRBJ1-1|many|TRBV20-1|-
CSASPLTYNTEAFF
TGCAGTGCCAGCCCTCTGACATATAACACTGAAGCTTTCTTT
>TRBJ2-2|few|TRBV20-1|TRBD1
CSARDPRQGVTGELFF
TGCAGTGCTAGAGATCCCCGACAGGGGGTCACCGGGGAGCTGTTTTTT
>TRBJ2-1|few|TRBV2|TRBD1
CASSDQQGYLYNEQFF
TGTGCCAGCAGTGACCAACAGGGGTACCTCTACAATGAGCAGTTCTTC
>TRBJ2-1|few|TRBV24-1|-
CATSDPGRNEQFF
TGTGCCACCAGTGACCCCGGACGCAATGAGCAGTTCTTC
>TRBJ2-3|-|TRBV5-1|TRBD1
CASSSGNRDRSTDTQYF
TGCGCCAGCAGCTCGGGTAACCGGGACAGGAGCACAGATACGCAGTATTTT
>TRBJ1-1|-|TRBV7-6|-
CASSKGSNMNTEAFF
TGTGCCAGCAGCAAGGGGTCCAACATGAACACTGAAGCTTTCTTT
>TRBJ1-4|few|TRBV7-2|TRBD1
CASSLHRQGAFEKLFF
TGTGCCAGCAGCCTTCACCGACAGGGGGCATTTGAAAAACTGTTTTTT
>TRBJ1-2|few|TRBV5-6|-
CASSLNRDFGYTF
TGTGCCAGCAGCTTGAACAGGGACTTTGGCTACACCTTC
>TRBJ1-1|many|TRBV20-1|-
CSARDPPEAFF
TGCAGTGCTAGAGATCCCCCTGAAGCTTTCTTT
>TRBJ1-1|few|TRBV28|-
CASKQTNTEAFF
TGTGCCAGCAAACAGACGAACACTGAAGCTTTCTTT
>TRBJ1-5|many|TRBV16|-
CASSQSRDQPQHF
TGTGCCAGCAGCCAATCAAGAGATCAGCCCCAGCATTTT
>TRBJ1-1|many|TRBV12-3/TRBV12-4|-
CASSFMLGVGTEAFF
TGTGCCAGCAGCTTCATGTTAGGGGTGGGCACTGAAGCTTTCTTT
>TRBJ1-1|few|TRBV7-2|-
CASSTQGWNTEAFF
TGTGCCAGCAGCACTCAGGGGTGGAACACTGAAGCTTTCTTT
>TRBJ1-4|-|TRBV7-8|-
CASSLRRAANEKLFF
TGTGCCAGCAGCTTACGTAGGGCGGCTAATGAAAAACTGTTTTTT
>TRBJ2-5|few|TRBV28|TRBD2
CASSTSGGVETQYF
TGTGCCAGCAGCACTAGCGGGGGAGTGGAGACCCAGTACTTC
>TRBJ2-1|-|TRBV4-2|TRBD2
CASSQDRGGRSEQFF
TGTGCCAGCAGCCAAGACCGGGGGGGCCGCAGCGAGCAGTTCTTC
>TRBJ2-5|-|TRBV24-1|-
CATRVGQQETQYF
TGTGCCACCAGAGTCGGACAGCAAGAGACCCAGTACTTC
>TRBJ1-1|few|TRBV27|-
CASSPGVEGTEAFF
TGTGCCAGCTCCCCGGGGGTCGAGGGCACTGAAGCTTTCTTT
>TRBJ2-4|-|TRBV6-5|-
CASSFTPENIQYF
TGTGCCAGCAGTTTTACTCCCGAAAACATTCAGTACTTC
>TRBJ2-1|many|TRBV4-3|TRBD2
CASSQDRVRSRLAPNNEQFF
TGCGCCAGCAGCCAAGATAGGGTCCGGTCCCGACTAGCTCCGAACAATGAGCAGTTCTTC
>TRBJ2-2|many|TRBV5-1|TRBD1
CASSGQGRGGELFF
TGCGCCAGCAGCGGACAGGGAAGGGGCGGGGAGCTGTTTTTT
>TRBJ2-5|many|TRBV12-3/TRBV12-4|-
CASSYNWGRQETQYF
TGTGCCAGCAGTTACAATTGGGGCCGTCAAGAGACCCAGTACTTC
>TRBJ1-2|-|TRBV12-3/TRBV12-4|-
CASSPRGVWNYGYTF
TGTGCCAGCAGCCCCCGGGGGGTGTGGAACTATGGCTACACCTTC
>TRBJ2-3|many|TRBV24-1|TRBD1
CATSGGTGHTDTQYF
TGTGCCACCAGTGGCGGGACAGGCCACACAGATACGCAGTATTTT
>TRBJ2-5|few|TRBV29-1|-
CSVGPAGETQYF
TGCAGCGTTGGCCCGGCCGGGGAGACCCAGTACTTC
>TRBJ2-1|few|TRBV2|TRBD2
CASHRTSGAYNEQFF
TGTGCCAGCCATAGGACTAGCGGGGCCTACAATGAGCAGTTCTTC
>TRBJ1-1|few|TRBV3-1|-
CASSQDLREAFF
TGTGCCAGCAGCCAAGATTTAAGGGAAGCTTTCTTT
>TRBJ1-1|-|TRBV3-1|-
CASSDRQSNTEAFF
TGTGCCAGCAGCGACCGACAGTCGAACACTGAAGCTTTCTTT
>TRBJ2-1|few|TRBV5-1|-
CASSPDWGRGEQFF
TGCGCCAGCAGCCCTGACTGGGGGCGGGGTGAGCAGTTCTTC
>TRBJ1-5|few|TRBV6-1|-
CASSGGGSGYQPQHF
TGTGCCAGCTCCGGGGGGGGTAGCGGGTATCAGCCCCAGCATTTT
>TRBJ2-5|-|TRBV20-1|TRBD2
CSASASGGASETQYF
TGCAGTGCTAGCGCTAGCGGGGGGGCTAGTGAGACCCAGTACTTC
>TRBJ2-2|-|TRBV7-9|-
CASRLLDGARTGELFF
TGTGCCAGCAGACTACTAGATGGGGCGCGCACCGGGGAGCTGTTTTTT
>TRBJ2-3|many|TRBV12-3/TRBV12-4|-
CASSFWDTQYF
TGTGCCAGCAGTTTCTGGGATACGCAGTATTTT
>TRBJ1-2|many|TRBV2|TRBD1
CASTRDRSAGYTF
TGTGCCAGCACCCGGGACAGGAGCGCAGGCTACACCTTC
>TRBJ1-6|-|TRBV11-2|-
CASSLEGGSGGQSPLHF
TGTGCCAGCAGCTTAGAGGGGGGTTCCGGAGGGCAATCACCCCTCCACTTT
>TRBJ2-1|many|TRBV10-3|-
CAISDGGSSYNEQFF
TGTGCCATCAGTGATGGGGGGAGCTCCTACAATGAGCAGTTCTTC
>TRBJ2-1|many|TRBV20-1|TRBD2
CSARDTRSGGFNEQFF
TGCAGTGCTAGAGATACGCGTAGCGGGGGGTTCAATGAGCAGTTCTTC
>TRBJ2-7|-|TRBV20-1|-
CSARVDGFSYEQYF
TGCAGTGCTAGAGTAGACGGATTCTCCTACGAGCAGTACTTC
>TRBJ1-1|-|TRBV25-1|-
CASSDPGRKAFF
TGTGCCAGCAGTGACCCCGGCAGGAAGGCTTTCTTT
>TRBJ1-5|few|TRBV20-1|-
CSARTAPNQPQHF
TGCAGTGCGAGGACAGCTCCTAATCAGCCCCAGCATTTT